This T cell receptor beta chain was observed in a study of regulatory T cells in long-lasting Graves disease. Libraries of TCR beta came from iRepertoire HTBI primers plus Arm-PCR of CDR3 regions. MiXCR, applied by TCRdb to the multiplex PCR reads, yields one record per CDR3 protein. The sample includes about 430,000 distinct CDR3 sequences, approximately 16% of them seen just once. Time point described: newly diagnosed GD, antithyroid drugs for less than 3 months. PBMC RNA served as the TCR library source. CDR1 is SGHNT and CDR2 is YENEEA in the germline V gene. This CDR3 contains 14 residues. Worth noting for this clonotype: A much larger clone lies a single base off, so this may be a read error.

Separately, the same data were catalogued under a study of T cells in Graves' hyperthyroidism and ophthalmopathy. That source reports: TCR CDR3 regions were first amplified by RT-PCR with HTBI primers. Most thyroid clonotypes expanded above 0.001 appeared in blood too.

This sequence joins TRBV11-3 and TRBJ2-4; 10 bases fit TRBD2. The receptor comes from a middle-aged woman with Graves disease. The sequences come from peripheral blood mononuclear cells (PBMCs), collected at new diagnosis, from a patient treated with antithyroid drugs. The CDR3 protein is CASSSPGASGSGDF. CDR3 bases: TGTGCCAGCAGCTCCCCCGGGGCTAGCGGGAGTGGGGACTTC.